This T cell receptor (beta chain) was identified in a study of T cell changes during pregnancy in multiple sclerosis. The table lists this clone with a few counts. Clones were sequenced by immunoSEQ multiplex PCR, and TCRdb holds only the in-frame ones, with some missing. Counted here are approximately 35,000 clones, roughly nine tenths occurring once; the ten biggest clones make up around 2.7%. The CDR3 runs 12 residues. CDR1 and CDR2 (germline): SGHRS, YFSETQ. V was shortened by 3 bases and J by 9 bases, with 10 bases between the two germline ends. The rearrangement links TRBV5-1 to TRBJ1-3; D is unresolved. The sequenced sample was CD4+ T cells from peripheral blood mononuclear cells, obtained in the third trimester of pregnancy. The sequence derives from a female donor in good health, enrolled as a control in a pregnancy study. CDR3 sequence: CASSYLIATIYF. In nucleotides, the CDR3 is TGCGCCAGCAGCTACCTTATAGCCACCATATATTTT.